This paragraph reports one T cell receptor beta chain. In germline, CDR1 is SGHTA, CDR2 FQGNSA. The V and J ends lost 5 bases and 12 bases respectively, with 13 bases between them. This CDR3 has 12 amino acids. Method: immunoSEQ multiplex PCR; TCRdb's copy keeps in-frame clones and lacks some. Altogether fewer than 250,000 clones are present, around 89% being singletons, with the ten largest covering roughly 16%. The data stem from a study of blood T cell repertoires in COVID-19. Looking at the study overall: The origin of the acute and convalescent COVID-19 samples was the United States, Italy and Spain. Sample material is recorded as cDNA or gDNA derived from T cells, B-cell-depleted T cells, or PBMCs.

This study enrolled people aged 18 to 89 from approximately 25 US geographic areas. The rearrangement joins TRBV7-2 to TRBJ1-4; the D gene is possibly TRBD1 (5 bases). The TCR sequence derives from a young man who had been exposed to COVID-19. Specimen: PBMCs or T cells enriched from blood (not recorded which). In DNA form, the CDR3 reads TGTGCCAGCAGCCCTCCGGGGGGGGAACTGTTTTTT. Residues: CASSPPGGELFF.